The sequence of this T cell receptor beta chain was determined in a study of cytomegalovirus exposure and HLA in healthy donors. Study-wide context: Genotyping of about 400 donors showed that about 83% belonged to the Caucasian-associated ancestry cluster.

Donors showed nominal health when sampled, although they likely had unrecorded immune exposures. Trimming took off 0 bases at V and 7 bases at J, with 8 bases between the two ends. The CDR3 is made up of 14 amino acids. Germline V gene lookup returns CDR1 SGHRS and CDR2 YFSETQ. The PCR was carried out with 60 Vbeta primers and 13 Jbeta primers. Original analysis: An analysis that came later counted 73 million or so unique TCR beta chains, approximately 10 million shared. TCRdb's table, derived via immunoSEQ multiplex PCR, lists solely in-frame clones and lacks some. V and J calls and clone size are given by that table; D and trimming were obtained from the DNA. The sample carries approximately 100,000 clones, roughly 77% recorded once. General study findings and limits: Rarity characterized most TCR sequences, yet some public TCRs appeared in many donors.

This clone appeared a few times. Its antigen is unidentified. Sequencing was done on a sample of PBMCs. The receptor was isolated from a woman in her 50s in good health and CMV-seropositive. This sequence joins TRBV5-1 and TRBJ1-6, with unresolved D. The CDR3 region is CASSLEAENSPLHF. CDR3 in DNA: TGCGCCAGCAGCTTGGAAGCGGAAAATTCACCCCTCCACTTT.